A single sample is the source of the 18 T cell receptor beta chains below, sequenced in a study of cytomegalovirus exposure and HLA in healthy donors. Primers: 60 Vbeta forward and 13 Jbeta reverse. Here immunoSEQ multiplex PCR was the method, and the copy in TCRdb shows in-frame clones only, minus some. The data show over 150,000 clones, almost 85% seen once. Sequenced material: PBMCs. These receptors were taken from a girl aged 5-17 years in good health and CMV-seropositive.

Only one count was recorded for this clone. The rearrangement links TRBV11-2 to TRBJ1-3; D may be TRBD1 (5 bases). Trimming pared 5 bases from V and 0 bases from J, leaving 11 bases between. CDR1 is SGHAT and CDR2 is FQNNGV in the germline V gene. The CDR3 length is 15 residues. CDR3 sequence reads: CASSVTGHSGNTIYF. The CDR3 nucleotides are TGTGCCAGCAGCGTTACAGGTCACTCTGGAAACACCATATATTTT.

The chain couples TRBV7-9 to TRBJ1-4, with 7 bases lining up with TRBD1. Trimming cost V 6 bases and J 3 bases; bases outside gene matches: 7. Germline V lookup: CDR1 SEHNR, CDR2 FQNEAQ (reference sequence). The CDR3 has 15 amino acids. The CDR3 region has the DNA TGTGCCAGCAGACACACCGGGACAGCTAATGAAAAACTGTTTTTT. This sequence encodes CASRHTGTANEKLFF. Complete variable domain (other parts from reference TRBV7-9 and TRBJ1-4): DTGVSQNPRHKITKRGQNVTFRCDPISEHNRLYWYRQTLGQGPEFLTYFQNEAQLEKSRLLSDRFSAERPKGSFSTLEIQRTEQGDSAMYLCASRHTGTANEKLFFGSGTQLSVL.

The rearrangement uses TRBV7-9 and TRBJ2-7, with TRBD1 identical over 9 bases. Germline CDR1 SEHNR, CDR2 FQNEAQ (reference sequence). The CDR3 is 13 residues long. V was clipped by 5 bases and J by 6 bases; unmatched bases: 5. The CDR3 loop reads CASSEYRGPEQYF. The CDR3, as DNA: TGTGCCAGCAGCGAATACAGGGGGCCCGAGCAGTACTTC.

In this sample, this clone turned up once. The V gene is TRBV9, the J gene TRBJ2-3; 11 bases align to TRBD2. Germline CDR1 and CDR2: SGDLS and YYNGEE. This CDR3 contains 15 residues. V lost 3 bases to trimming and J lost 3 bases; unmatched junction nucleotides: 3. The CDR3 protein is CASSASGGTTDTQYF. CDR3 DNA sequence: TGTGCCAGCAGCGCTAGCGGGGGGACTACAGATACGCAGTATTTT.

The chain links TRBV10-1 to TRBJ2-3; TRBD1 might be the D (6 bases). The germline CDR1 and CDR2 sequences are WNHNN and SYGVQD (reference sequence). The V end was cut by 6 bases, the J end by 2 bases, with 18 bases between. The CDR3 has 16 amino acids. CDR3 in amino acids: CASSAGTKSFTDTQYF. CDR3 DNA sequence: TGCGCCAGCAGCGCCGGGACAAAGAGTTTCACAGATACGCAGTATTTT.

The chain is built from TRBV6-5 and TRBJ1-4; 7 bases map to TRBD1. With 6 bases clipped from V and 7 bases from J, the junction kept 5 bases outside the gene matches. CDR1 MNHEY and CDR2 SVGAGI come from the germline V gene. This CDR3 comprises 13 residues. CDR3 coding DNA: TGTGCCAGCAGCTGGACAGGCGCTGAAAAACTGTTTTTT. Protein sequence: CASSWTGAEKLFF.

J is TRBJ2-3 and V is TRBV2; D might be TRBD1 (7 bases). Trimming pared 6 bases from V and 3 bases from J, leaving 16 bases between. CDR1 is SNHLY, CDR2 FYNNEI, per germline. This CDR3 is built from 15 residues. The CDR3 loop is CASSHDQGGTDTQYF. In nucleotides, the CDR3 is TGTGCCAGCAGCCATGACCAGGGGGGTACAGATACGCAGTATTTT.

This clone was observed once. This chain joins TRBV7-2 and TRBJ1-5, with D uncertain. CDR1 is SGHTA and CDR2 is FQGNSA in the germline V gene. V dropped 0 bases and J dropped 4 bases, with 10 bases sitting between them. This CDR3 is 15 amino acids long. CDR3 sequence: CASSLALQSNQPQHF. Written as DNA, the CDR3 is TGTGCCAGCAGCTTAGCGCTACAGAGTAATCAGCCCCAGCATTTT.

The chain links TRBV7-2 to TRBJ1-2; D call uncertain. The CDR3 is 16 amino acids. The V and J ends lost 2 bases and 2 bases respectively, with 15 bases between them. Germline V gives CDR1 SGHTA, CDR2 FQGNSA. The CDR3 region has the DNA TGTGCCAGCAGCTTACTCGTCGCTAGCCCGAACTATGGCTACACCTTC. Residues: CASSLLVASPNYGYTF.

V usage is TRBV2 and J usage is TRBJ2-5, with TRBD2 matching over 7 bases. The V segment lost 1 base and the J segment 2 bases; nucleotides outside the gene matches: 4. The CDR3 is made up of 15 amino acids. From germline, CDR1 is SNHLY and CDR2 FYNNEI. This CDR3 is CASSEGGEGQETQYF. CDR3 in DNA: TGTGCCAGCAGTGAAGGAGGGGAGGGACAAGAGACCCAGTACTTC.

V and J are TRBV7-9 and TRBJ1-2; no reliable D call. CDR1 is SEHNR and CDR2 is FQNEAQ in the germline V gene (reference sequence). The CDR3 runs 14 residues. V was pared by 2 bases and J by 7 bases, with 14 bases between. CDR3 coding DNA: TGTGCCAGCAGCTTATCAGCGGAGCTGGGTGGCTACACCTTC. It translates to CASSLSAELGGYTF.

This chain joins TRBV7-9 and TRBJ1-3; 8 bases are a match to TRBD1. This CDR3 spans 14 amino acids. The ends lost 4 bases at V and 4 bases at J; junction bases unmatched: 3. CDR1 SEHNR and CDR2 FQNEAQ come from the germline V gene (reference sequence). Written as DNA, the CDR3 is TGTGCCAGCAGCTCTCAGGGGGCCGGAAACACCATATATTTT. Its translation: CASSSQGAGNTIYF. Supplemented by reference TRBV7-9 and TRBJ1-3, the full variable domain reads DTGVSQNPRHKITKRGQNVTFRCDPISEHNRLYWYRQTLGQGPEFLTYFQNEAQLEKSRLLSDRFSAERPKGSFSTLEIQRTEQGDSAMYLCASSSQGAGNTIYFGEGSWLTVV.

This clone came up once. This chain joins TRBV4-2 and TRBJ1-1, with D maybe TRBD1 (6 bases). The V gene's germline CDR1 is LGHNA and CDR2 YNFKEQ. V dropped 2 bases and J dropped 7 bases, with 14 bases sitting between them. This CDR3 is built from 14 residues. CDR3: CASSQTGPNLEAFF. In DNA form, the CDR3 reads TGTGCCAGCAGCCAAACAGGGCCTAACCTTGAAGCTTTCTTT.

Here the CDR3 reads CASSLVRDTEAFF. The DNA for the CDR3 is TGTGCCAGCAGCTTAGTGCGAGACACTGAAGCTTTCTTT. This chain links TRBV13 with TRBJ1-1, with no clear D. CDR3 length: 13 amino acids. V was clipped by 1 base and J by 3 bases, with 6 bases between them. Germline V lookup: CDR1 PRHDT, CDR2 FYEKMQ (reference sequence).

V gene TRBV27 combines with J gene TRBJ1-1; TRBD1 matches at 8 bases. The CDR3 runs 17 residues. Trimming at V came to 2 bases and at J to 4 bases, leaving 12 bases not matched to a gene. Germline V gene data show CDR1 as MNHEY and CDR2 as SMNVEV (reference sequence). The CDR3 loop reads CASSLRGVGQVATEAFF. The CDR3 bases are TGTGCCAGCAGTTTAAGGGGCGTGGGACAGGTGGCCACTGAAGCTTTCTTT.

The V gene is TRBV14, the J gene TRBJ2-1; 9 bases align to TRBD2. The V gene's germline CDR1 is SGHDN and CDR2 FVKESK. This CDR3 contains 17 residues. V shed 2 bases and J 3 bases; nucleotides not matched to a gene: 8. The CDR3 bases are TGTGCCAGCAGCCAATTGGGCGGGGGGGCACACTACAATGAGCAGTTCTTC. Translating gives CASSQLGGGAHYNEQFF.

J is TRBJ1-1 and V is TRBV7-9, with D hard to call. The CDR3 loop spans 12 amino acids. Looked up from germline, CDR1 is SEHNR and CDR2 is FQNEAQ (reference sequence). V was clipped by 4 bases and J by 7 bases, with 10 bases between them. CDR3 DNA sequence: TGTGCCAGCAGCTCAGACCGGGGTGAAGCTTTCTTT. Translating it yields CASSSDRGEAFF.

The rearrangement joins TRBV27 to TRBJ1-5; D uncertain. Trimming took off 10 bases at V and 0 bases at J, with 16 bases between the two ends. In germline, CDR1 is MNHEY, CDR2 SMNVEV (reference sequence). CDR3 length equals 15 residues. In DNA form, the CDR3 reads TGTGCCATCCATACAGAGAATTATAGCAATCAGCCCCAGCATTTT. Translation gives CAIHTENYSNQPQHF.